Below are 31 T cell receptor beta chains sequenced from a single sample in a study of T cell changes during pregnancy in multiple sclerosis (dated by TCRdb to the late 2010s). The library was generated by the immunoSEQ multiplex PCR assay. TCRdb took this table from immuneACCESS and kept in-frame rearrangements with V and J called. Such tables lack part of the clones; where checked against another copy, unresolved V genes explain under half of the gap, and the rest is unexplained. Within this sample are around 23,000 clones, with over 80% of them counted one time only. The top ten clonotypes cover over 6% of the sample. Sample: CD8+ T cells from peripheral blood mononuclear cells, taken in the third trimester of pregnancy. The source of these receptors is a female donor with multiple sclerosis, enrolled in a pregnancy study.

The rearrangement joins TRBV5-4 to TRBJ2-5, with 8 bases aligning to TRBD2. The CDR3 contains 18 residues. CDR1 is SGHNT and CDR2 is YYREEE in the germline V gene (reference sequence). V dropped 3 bases and J dropped 4; count of bases not matched to a gene: 17. CDR3 protein: CASSSIARGGRSRETQYF. CDR3 DNA: TGTGCCAGCAGCTCCATCGCACGGGGGGGCCGGTCGAGAGAGACCCAGTACTTC.

The rearrangement joins TRBV4-1 to TRBJ2-1; D ambiguous. Per germline, CDR1 MGHRA and CDR2 YSYEKL. The germline V and J ends were trimmed by 5 bases and 8 bases, with 16 bases remaining between them. The CDR3 runs 14 residues. In DNA form, the CDR3 reads TGCGCCAGCAGCAAAGGCCCCCCACTGGATGAGCAGTTCTTC. As protein: CASSKGPPLDEQFF.

The CDR3 spells CASSFPGQGTDTQYF. The CDR3 DNA is TGCGCCAGCAGCTTCCCCGGACAGGGCACAGATACGCAGTATTTT. The chain links TRBV5-1 to TRBJ2-3; 7 bases line up with TRBD1. The CDR3 is 15 amino acids. The trim removed 2 bases at V and 1 base at J, leaving 4 bases unmatched. Germline V gene data show CDR1 as SGHRS and CDR2 as YFSETQ.

The chain combines TRBV27 with TRBJ2-2, with D uncertain. V was shortened by 6 bases and J by 0 bases, with 11 bases between the two germline ends. The CDR3 length is 15 residues. Per germline, CDR1 MNHEY and CDR2 SMNVEV (reference sequence). The CDR3 loop reads CASSPVLPNTGELFF. DNA of the CDR3: TGTGCCAGCAGCCCAGTCCTTCCGAACACCGGGGAGCTGTTTTTT.

The genes are TRBV19 and TRBJ1-5; D call uncertain. Germline CDR1 is LNHDA and CDR2 is SQIVND (reference sequence). V shed 0 bases and J shed 7 bases, with 13 bases lying between them. CDR3 length: 15 residues. The chain's CDR3 is CASSIDLNAGQPQHF. DNA for the CDR3: TGTGCCAGTAGTATAGATCTGAATGCGGGACAGCCCCAGCATTTT.

This rearrangement joins TRBV28 to TRBJ2-7; no definite D call. The ends were cut back, 8 bases at V and 5 bases at J, with 10 bases in the middle. The CDR3 has 11 amino acids. Germline CDR1 reads MDHEN; CDR2 reads SYDVKM. The DNA of the CDR3 is TGTGCCAGCTACGGTATCCACGAGCAGTACTTC. It is translated as CASYGIHEQYF.

This clone was picked up a small number of times. The chain recombines TRBV27 with TRBJ1-1, with 7 positions matching TRBD1. Trimming removed 6 bases from V and 0 bases from J; junction bases left unmatched: 4. Germline assignment: CDR1 MNHEY and CDR2 SMNVEV (reference sequence). This CDR3 contains 14 residues. CDR3 DNA sequence: TGTGCCAGCAGAAAGGGGGCGATGAACACTGAAGCTTTCTTT. Its protein is CASRKGAMNTEAFF.

This rearrangement joins TRBV13 to TRBJ2-2; 9 positions agree with TRBD1. The germline V gene encodes CDR1 PRHDT and CDR2 FYEKMQ (reference sequence). The CDR3 contains 18 residues. Trimming cost V 0 bases and J 3 bases; bases outside gene matches: 8. The CDR3 protein is CASSLGRPGQGHTGELFF. CDR3 DNA: TGTGCCAGCAGCTTAGGCCGGCCGGGACAGGGACACACCGGGGAGCTGTTTTTT.

This chain uses TRBV9 with TRBJ2-7; D possibly corresponds to TRBD2 (6 bases). Per germline, CDR1 SGDLS and CDR2 YYNGEE. Trimming pared 4 bases from V and 4 bases from J, leaving 15 bases between. The CDR3 runs 14 residues. The CDR3 nucleotides are TGTGCCAGCAGCTCCGGGAGCACTTTATACGAGCAGTACTTC. It translates to CASSSGSTLYEQYF. Drawing the rest from reference TRBV9 and TRBJ2-7, the complete variable domain is DSGVTQTPKHLITATGQRVTLRCSPRSGDLSVYWYQQSLDQGLQFLIQYYNGEERAKGNILERFSAQQFPDLHSELNLSSLELGDSALYFCASSSGSTLYEQYFGPGTRLTVT.

This sequence joins TRBV4-2 and TRBJ1-2; a weak D match, TRBD1 (6 bases). There are 18 residues in the CDR3. Germline values: CDR1 LGHNA, CDR2 YNFKEQ. V lost 0 bases to trimming and J lost 3 bases, with 20 bases between them. CDR3 nucleotides: TGTGCCAGCAGCCAAGATTCTTTAGGGGCAGCAGGGGACTATGGCTACACCTTC. It translates to CASSQDSLGAAGDYGYTF.

The CDR3 spells CASSGVLEVSYEQYF. CDR3 DNA sequence: TGTGCCAGCAGTGGGGTTTTAGAGGTCTCCTACGAGCAGTACTTC. The genes are TRBV6-1 and TRBJ2-7, with D uncertain. The V gene lost 4 bases and the J gene lost 0 bases, with 13 bases spanning the gap. This CDR3 contains 15 residues. Germline V gene sequence: CDR1 MNHNS, CDR2 SASEGT.

The chain joins TRBV6-1 to TRBJ2-1, with D maybe TRBD1 (6 bases). V was pared by 6 bases and J by 4 bases, with 10 bases between. Germline CDR1 is MNHNS and CDR2 is SASEGT. This CDR3 comprises 13 residues. The CDR3 bases are TGTGCCAGCAGCGACGACAGGTACAATGAGCAGTTCTTC. Encoded protein: CASSDDRYNEQFF.

The J gene is TRBJ2-1, the V gene TRBV9, with 10 nucleotides matching TRBD2. Germline CDR1 and CDR2: SGDLS and YYNGEE. The CDR3 totals 15 residues. The V and J ends lost 3 bases and 3 bases, in that order; junction bases with no gene match: 3. CDR3 residues: CASSGEREGYNEQFF. The CDR3 coding sequence is TGTGCCAGCAGCGGAGAGCGGGAGGGCTACAATGAGCAGTTCTTC.

The chain joins TRBV27 to TRBJ2-3; no definite D call. Trimming removed 7 bases at V and 1 base at J, with 15 bases between. Germline assignment: CDR1 MNHEY and CDR2 SMNVEV (reference sequence). This CDR3 has 15 residues. CDR3 sequence reads: CASTPLRQRTDTQYF. CDR3 coding DNA: TGTGCCAGCACCCCCTTGCGCCAACGCACAGATACGCAGTATTTT.

The sample holds a few counts of this clone. The chain uses TRBV6-1 and TRBJ2-7, with 9 nucleotides matching TRBD1. CDR3 size: 16 residues. V shed 4 bases, J shed 0 bases, and the junction held 7 bases outside the gene matches. Germline V CDR1 and CDR2: MNHNS, SASEGT. The CDR3 sequence: CASSAGTGSGSYEQYF. CDR3 coding DNA: TGTGCCAGCAGTGCGGGGACAGGGAGTGGCTCCTACGAGCAGTACTTC.

The chain combines TRBV7-8 with TRBJ2-2; D is perhaps TRBD2 (7 bases). V was pared by 1 base and J by 8 bases, with 11 bases between. There are 14 residues in the CDR3. Germline V gene sequence: CDR1 SGHVS, CDR2 FQNEAQ. Here the CDR3 reads CASSLVGGPGELFF. In DNA, the CDR3 is TGTGCCAGCAGCTTAGTCGGGGGGCCGGGGGAGCTGTTTTTT.

The chain employs TRBV4-2 and TRBJ2-2; 11 bases are shared with TRBD2. The CDR3 sequence is 15 residues long. With V trimmed by 8 bases and J by 3 bases, 5 bases remained unmatched. CDR1 and CDR2 from the germline V gene are LGHNA and YNFKEQ. The CDR3 protein is CASRLAGSYTGELFF. DNA for the CDR3: TGTGCCAGCCGACTAGCGGGATCTTACACCGGGGAGCTGTTTTTT.

This chain links TRBV29-1 with TRBJ2-3, with D perhaps matching TRBD2 (6 bases). This CDR3 has 17 residues. The V gene lost 3 bases and the J gene lost 5 bases, with 24 bases spanning the gap. From germline, CDR1 is SQVTM and CDR2 ANQGSEA. Here the CDR3 reads CSVDLFGDSLSEDTQYF. The CDR3 coding sequence is TGCAGCGTTGATCTGTTCGGGGACTCGCTTTCAGAAGATACGCAGTATTTT.

The V gene is TRBV2, the J gene TRBJ1-2, with 7 bases matching TRBD1. The CDR3 covers 17 residues. The germline V gene encodes CDR1 SNHLY and CDR2 FYNNEI. V lost 3 bases and J lost 3; bases outside the gene matches: 13. CDR3 amino acids: CASSEGPTGTGDYGYTF. Written as DNA, the CDR3 is TGTGCCAGCAGTGAGGGTCCGACAGGGACTGGAGACTATGGCTACACCTTC.

V usage is TRBV7-3 and J usage is TRBJ1-1, with 7 bases aligning to TRBD1. Germline V gives CDR1 SGHTA, CDR2 FQGTGA. V gave up 3 bases and J gave up 2 bases; unmatched junction bases: 6. The CDR3 contains 15 residues. The CDR3 protein is CASSFQGQTNTEAFF. The CDR3 bases are TGTGCCAGCAGCTTCCAGGGACAGACAAACACTGAAGCTTTCTTT.

The chain links TRBV5-1 to TRBJ1-1, with 8 positions matching TRBD1. The germline gives CDR1 SGHRS, CDR2 YFSETQ. J was trimmed by 2 bases and V by 0 bases; bases with no gene match: 9. This CDR3 has 17 amino acids. CDR3 bases: TGCGCCAGCAGCTTGGTAGCCGGCAGGGGGCTAAACACTGAAGCTTTCTTT. This translates into CASSLVAGRGLNTEAFF.

The V call is TRBV29-1, the J call TRBJ2-7; 8 nucleotides agree with TRBD1. The CDR3 loop spans 13 amino acids. Germline assignment: CDR1 SQVTM and CDR2 ANQGSEA. V dropped 3 bases and J dropped 5; count of bases not matched to a gene: 6. The CDR3 sequence is CSVDGQGADEQYF. CDR3 coding DNA: TGCAGCGTTGACGGGCAGGGGGCGGACGAGCAGTACTTC.

The gene calls are TRBV2 and TRBJ1-2; TRBD1 is a possible D gene (6 bases). The CDR3 loop spans 14 amino acids. Between the trimmed V and J ends, which lost 3 bases and 3 bases, there was a span of 11 bases. Germline CDR1 is SNHLY and CDR2 is FYNNEI. The CDR3 DNA follows: TGTGCCAGCAGTGACGCAGGACAGTACTATGGCTACACCTTC. This sequence encodes CASSDAGQYYGYTF.

This clone occurred once. This chain links TRBV28 with TRBJ1-1, with D possibly TRBD1 on 5 matching bases. Germline V lookup: CDR1 MDHEN, CDR2 SYDVKM. The ends were cut back, 3 bases at V and 3 bases at J, with 14 bases in the middle. There are 15 residues in the CDR3. CDR3 coding DNA: TGTGCCAGCAGTTTTGGTAAGGGGATGTACACTGAAGCTTTCTTT. This codes for CASSFGKGMYTEAFF.

The V gene is TRBV5-5, the J gene TRBJ2-5; TRBD1 aligns across 8 bases. Germline-derived CDR1 and CDR2 are SGHKS and YYEKEE (reference sequence). Losses at the gene ends were 3 bases for V and 1 base for J; bases not matched to a gene: 5. CDR3 length equals 15 residues. CDR3: CASSSLTGGQETQYF. The CDR3 DNA sequence: TGTGCCAGCAGCTCGCTTACAGGGGGCCAAGAGACCCAGTACTTC.

The V call is TRBV15, the J call TRBJ2-7; 9 bases agree with TRBD1. Germline CDR1 and CDR2: LNHNV and YYDKDF (reference sequence). CDR3 size: 15 residues. V lost 5 bases to trimming and J lost 2 bases; unmatched junction nucleotides: 7. The CDR3 sequence: CATSESGQGPYEQYF. The CDR3 bases are TGTGCCACCAGCGAATCAGGACAGGGGCCCTACGAGCAGTACTTC.

V usage is TRBV7-9 and J usage is TRBJ2-1; unclear D gene. The germline V gene has CDR1 SEHNR and CDR2 FQNEAQ (reference sequence). The CDR3 spans 14 residues. V was cut by 5 bases and J by 0 bases, with 8 bases left in between. CDR3 sequence reads: CASSPSYSYNEQFF. The CDR3 bases are TGTGCCAGCAGCCCTTCCTACTCCTACAATGAGCAGTTCTTC.

CDR3 nucleotides: TGTGCCAGCGGGGCAGGAGGGTACCAGCCCCAGCATTTT. Translated: CASGAGGYQPQHF. The rearrangement joins TRBV27 to TRBJ1-5; TRBD1 might be the D (5 bases). V lost 8 bases, J lost 7 bases, and 15 bases lay in between. This CDR3 contains 13 residues. Per the germline V gene, CDR1 is MNHEY and CDR2 is SMNVEV (reference sequence).

J is TRBJ1-2 and V is TRBV7-3; 7 bases line up with TRBD1. The CDR3 is 13 residues long. In germline, CDR1 is SGHTA, CDR2 FQGTGA. The J segment lost 7 bases and the V segment lost 4 bases, leaving 6 bases of the junction unmatched. The CDR3 DNA is TGTGCCAGCAGCTCAGAGGGGGCGGCTGGCTACACCTTC. This sequence encodes CASSSEGAAGYTF.

This clone was seen just once. The chain is built from TRBV6-5 and TRBJ1-1; D not resolved. The ends were cut back, 2 bases at V and 3 bases at J, with 7 bases in the middle. Germline loops: CDR1 MNHEY, CDR2 SVGAGI. This CDR3 spans 13 amino acids. Written as DNA, the CDR3 is TGTGCCAGCAGTTACGAGCTTTACACTGAAGCTTTCTTT. Protein sequence: CASSYELYTEAFF.

CDR3 region: CASSGLAGGPVPYQETQYF. CDR3 bases: TGCGCCAGCAGTGGCCTAGCGGGAGGGCCCGTGCCGTACCAAGAGACCCAGTACTTC. This chain joins TRBV10-2 and TRBJ2-5; 12 bases are a match to TRBD2. V dropped 4 bases and J dropped 0; count of bases not matched to a gene: 12. Germline V gives CDR1 WSHSY, CDR2 SAAADI. This CDR3 is built from 19 residues.